One sample yielded the 24 T cell receptor beta chains listed below, sequenced in a study of control samples from healthy donors and cancer patients. Produced via immunoSEQ multiplex PCR; TCRdb's table is partial and in-frame only. The data show tens of thousands of clones, 85% seen once. The sample taken for sequencing was blood. These TCRs come from a man between 35 and 55 years old in good health.

J is TRBJ2-1 and V is TRBV5-1; maybe TRBD2 (6 bases). Trimming cost V 4 bases and J 6 bases, with 17 bases left between them. The length of the CDR3 is 15 residues. The germline V gene has CDR1 SGHRS and CDR2 YFSETQ. Here the CDR3 reads CASSPGQGGVNEQFF. CDR3 nucleotides: TGCGCCAGCAGCCCCGGTCAGGGAGGTGTCAATGAGCAGTTCTTC.

The chain uses TRBV6-4 and TRBJ1-4; D is undetermined. The V gene's germline CDR1 is MRHNA and CDR2 SNTAGT. This CDR3 is 15 amino acids long. The V and J ends lost 5 bases and 3 bases respectively, with 13 bases between them. As DNA, the CDR3 is TGTGCCAGCAGTCCGTATGCGGGCTCTAATGAAAAACTGTTTTTT. Translating gives CASSPYAGSNEKLFF.

This chain joins TRBV12-3 or TRBV12-4 and TRBJ2-7; D is possibly TRBD1 (6 bases). This CDR3 comprises 12 residues. The V end was cut by 6 bases, the J end by 7 bases, with 13 bases between. This CDR3 is CASSLDRIEQYF. CDR3 nucleotides: TGTGCCAGCAGCCTGGACAGAATAGAGCAGTACTTC.

This clone is a singleton in its sample. The rearrangement joins TRBV9 to TRBJ1-5; no clear D. Germline CDR1 and CDR2: SGDLS and YYNGEE. V was shortened by 0 bases and J by 8 bases, with 6 bases between the two germline ends. The CDR3 has 12 residues. The CDR3 loop reads CASSVGSEPQHF. The CDR3 coding sequence is TGTGCCAGCAGCGTAGGGTCGGAGCCCCAGCATTTT.

J is TRBJ2-1 and V is TRBV7-9; D tentatively reads TRBD1 or TRBD2 (5 bases each). The V end was cut by 5 bases, the J end by 7 bases, with 18 bases between. The CDR3 has 15 residues. Germline V lookup: CDR1 SEHNR, CDR2 FQNEAQ (reference sequence). The CDR3 bases are TGTGCCAGCAGCCCGCCGGGACCTGACCTGAATGAGCAGTTCTTC. It translates to CASSPPGPDLNEQFF.

This sequence joins TRBV14 and TRBJ1-2, with 8 bases aligning to TRBD1. The V segment lost 4 bases and the J segment 7 bases; nucleotides outside the gene matches: 5. The CDR3 runs 13 residues. CDR1 and CDR2 (germline): SGHDN, FVKESK. The CDR3 nucleotides read TGTGCCAGCAGCCCCTGGACAGGGTCTGGCTACACCTTC. It encodes CASSPWTGSGYTF.

This clone was picked up a small number of times. The rearrangement joins TRBV9 to TRBJ2-7; D perhaps matches TRBD1 (6 bases). This CDR3 region has 16 residues. V was clipped by 4 bases and J by 0 bases, with 17 bases between them. Germline V CDR1 and CDR2: SGDLS, YYNGEE. DNA of the CDR3: TGTGCCAGCAGCCCGGACAGTGGCCTAATCTCCTACGAGCAGTACTTC. Residues: CASSPDSGLISYEQYF.

The J gene is TRBJ1-2, the V gene TRBV7-9; D remains unclear. V was trimmed by 0 bases and J by 6 bases, leaving 8 bases between them. Germline V gene lookup returns CDR1 SEHNR and CDR2 FQNEAQ (reference sequence). The CDR3 is made up of 13 amino acids. The CDR3 nucleotides are TGTGCCAGCAGCTTAGCGAACGGTCATGGCTACACCTTC. Translating gives CASSLANGHGYTF.

This clone was counted only a few times. The chain employs TRBV19 and TRBJ1-6; 10 bases match TRBD1. V shed 5 bases and J 5 bases; nucleotides not matched to a gene: 9. The CDR3 has 17 residues. Germline assignment: CDR1 LNHDA and CDR2 SQIVND (reference sequence). The CDR3 loop is CASSLTGTGADNSPLHF. The CDR3 coding sequence is TGTGCCAGTAGTTTGACCGGGACAGGGGCTGATAATTCACCCCTCCACTTT. The variable domain in full, completed from reference TRBV19 and TRBJ1-6, reads DGGITQSPKYLFRKEGQNVTLSCEQNLNHDAMYWYRQDPGQGLRLIYYSQIVNDFQKGDIAEGYSVSREKKESFPLTVTSAQKNPTAFYLCASSLTGTGADNSPLHFGNGTRLTVT.

The chain joins TRBV7-9 to TRBJ2-7, with 8 bases identical to TRBD1. From germline, CDR1 is SEHNR and CDR2 FQNEAQ (reference sequence). With V trimmed by 5 bases and J by 5 bases, 8 bases remained unmatched. This CDR3 has 14 amino acids. The CDR3 DNA sequence: TGTGCCAGCAGCCCTAGGACAGGGTCCCACGAGCAGTACTTC. It translates to CASSPRTGSHEQYF.

The DNA for the CDR3 is TGTGCCAGCAGCCCCCAGGGGGCTAACTATGGCTACACCTTC. It encodes CASSPQGANYGYTF. This chain joins TRBV7-3 and TRBJ1-2; 7 bases are shared with TRBD1. Germline-derived CDR1 and CDR2 are SGHTA and FQGTGA. Unmatched junction bases numbered 3, after V lost 5 bases and J lost 0 bases. The CDR3 length is 14 residues. Looking up the rest from reference TRBV7-3 and TRBJ1-2 gives the full variable domain: GAGVSQTPSNKVTEKGKYVELRCDPISGHTALYWYRQSLGQGPEFLIYFQGTGAADDSGLPNDRFFAVRPEGSVSTLKIQRTERGDSAVYLCASSPQGANYGYTFGSGTRLTVV.

The chain combines TRBV28 with TRBJ1-5, with D tentatively TRBD1 (6 bases). Trimming pared 2 bases from V and 7 bases from J, leaving 6 bases between. This CDR3 spans 12 amino acids. Germline assignment: CDR1 MDHEN and CDR2 SYDVKM. The CDR3 DNA reads TGTGCCAGCAGTTTAGGGGGCCAGCCCCAGCATTTT. Amino acids: CASSLGGQPQHF.

The V call is TRBV2, the J call TRBJ1-5, with D unclear. The germline CDR1 and CDR2 sequences are SNHLY and FYNNEI. The CDR3 runs 14 residues. The germline V and J ends were trimmed by 3 bases and 0 bases, with 6 bases remaining between them. The CDR3 loop is CASSDLYSNQPQHF. The CDR3 DNA reads as TGTGCCAGCAGTGACCTTTATAGCAATCAGCCCCAGCATTTT.

This sequence joins TRBV11-1 and TRBJ1-1; TRBD1 matches at 7 bases. Trimming took 5 bases from V and 1 from J; bases not matched to a gene: 4. Germline CDR1 reads SGHAT; CDR2 reads FQDESV (reference sequence). The CDR3 sequence is 14 residues long. CDR3 in DNA: TGTGCCAGCAGCCCGGACAGGACGAACACTGAAGCTTTCTTT. Translated, it gives CASSPDRTNTEAFF.

The chain carries TRBV11-3 and TRBJ2-5; 10 bases agree with TRBD2. This CDR3 region has 17 residues. Germline CDR1 is SGHNT and CDR2 is YENEEA. V shed 2 bases and J 0 bases; nucleotides not matched to a gene: 6. CDR3 coding DNA: TGTGCCAGCAGCTTATTACATAGCGGGGGGCACCAAGAGACCCAGTACTTC. This encodes CASSLLHSGGHQETQYF.

The chain recombines TRBV11-3 with TRBJ2-7; 7 nucleotides line up with TRBD1. The CDR3 length is 13 residues. Germline V lookup: CDR1 SGHNT, CDR2 YENEEA. With V trimmed by 5 bases and J by 6 bases, 7 bases remained unmatched. In DNA form, the CDR3 reads TGTGCCAGCAGCCCAGACAGGGTTGGCGAGCAGTACTTC. This codes for CASSPDRVGEQYF.

DNA of the CDR3: TGTGCCAGCAGCGTCGCTAGCGGGGGAAAGGAAGAGCAGTTCTTC. Its protein is CASSVASGGKEEQFF. J is TRBJ2-1 and V is TRBV9; 10 positions agree with TRBD2. V was clipped by 2 bases and J by 10 bases; unmatched bases: 9. The CDR3 is made up of 15 amino acids. Germline V gene data show CDR1 as SGDLS and CDR2 as YYNGEE.

The V and J genes are TRBV7-2 and TRBJ1-5; no definite D call. V was pared by 5 bases and J by 5 bases, with 10 bases between. Germline V gives CDR1 SGHTA, CDR2 FQGNSA. The CDR3 loop spans 13 amino acids. CDR3 DNA sequence: TGTGCCAGCAGCGCGTTACCAGATCAGCCCCAGCATTTT. It is translated as CASSALPDQPQHF.

In DNA form, the CDR3 reads TGTGCCAGCAGTTATGAACAGGGTGACGGGGCCAACGTCCTGACTTTC. Protein product: CASSYEQGDGANVLTF. This chain joins TRBV6-6 and TRBJ2-6, with a tentative D call TRBD1 (6 bases). The V end lost 3 bases, the J end lost 4 bases, and 13 bases lay between the germline ends. The CDR3 is made up of 16 amino acids. In germline, CDR1 is MNHNY, CDR2 SVGAGI (reference sequence).

In DNA, the CDR3 is TGTGCCAGCAGTTTACGAGGGACTAGCGGGAGGGGTGAGACCCAGTACTTC. As protein: CASSLRGTSGRGETQYF. The J gene is TRBJ2-5, the V gene TRBV27; 16 bases are a match to TRBD2. Germline values: CDR1 MNHEY, CDR2 SMNVEV (reference sequence). Germline trimming cut 2 bases from V and 5 bases from J; bases unmatched to any gene: 5. This CDR3 is built from 17 residues.

The V and J genes are TRBV10-3 and TRBJ1-2; D is perhaps TRBD1 (6 bases). The germline CDR1 and CDR2 sequences are ENHRY and SYGVKD. The V gene lost 2 bases and the J gene lost 6 bases, with 13 bases spanning the gap. This CDR3 region has 14 residues. DNA for the CDR3: TGTGCCATCAGTGAGCAATTAGGACAGAATGGCTACACCTTC. It translates to CAISEQLGQNGYTF.

The V gene is TRBV5-1, the J gene TRBJ1-2; 10 bases are a match to TRBD1. This CDR3 comprises 16 residues. The V gene's germline CDR1 is SGHRS and CDR2 YFSETQ. V gave up 0 bases and J gave up 4 bases; unmatched junction bases: 6. CDR3 sequence (DNA): TGCGCCAGCAGCTTGGAGGGGGACAGGGGAGGCTATGGCTACACCTTC. Its translation is CASSLEGDRGGYGYTF.

This clone appeared a few times. This sequence joins TRBV6-5 and TRBJ2-1; D is unresolved. Between the trimmed V and J ends, which lost 5 bases and 6 bases, there was a span of 8 bases. This CDR3 is built from 12 residues. From germline, CDR1 is MNHEY and CDR2 SVGAGI. The CDR3 nucleotides are TGTGCCAGCAGTCCCCGACGCAATGAGCAGTTCTTC. Protein sequence: CASSPRRNEQFF.

The chain's CDR3 is CAISPAAVSGNTIYF. Written as DNA, the CDR3 is TGTGCCATCAGTCCCGCAGCCGTCTCTGGAAACACCATATATTTT. The chain carries TRBV10-3 and TRBJ1-3; D ambiguous. This CDR3 contains 15 residues. Trimming cost V 5 bases and J 0 bases, with 11 bases left between them. Germline V CDR1 and CDR2: ENHRY, SYGVKD.